The entry that follows covers one TCR beta chain sequence. TCRdb keeps only in-frame clones here, not all; method: immunoSEQ multiplex PCR. Among about 170,000 clones listed, around 85% were seen once. This sample stems from a study of blood T cell repertoires in COVID-19. This CDR3 spans 15 amino acids. Germline lookup yields CDR1 PRHDT and CDR2 FYEKMQ (reference sequence). Trimming removed 7 bases at V and 0 bases at J, with 15 bases between. This TCR derives from a man aged 60-69 years who had recovered from COVID-19. The chain combines TRBV13 with TRBJ1-1; D is perhaps TRBD1 (5 bases). Sequencing was performed on peripheral blood. CDR3 sequence reads: CASTRRRGLNTEAFF. In nucleotides, the CDR3 is TGTGCCAGCACCCGGAGGAGGGGCTTGAACACTGAAGCTTTCTTT.